This TCR beta chain was captured in a study of T cell changes during pregnancy in multiple sclerosis. Here immunoSEQ multiplex PCR was the method, and the copy in TCRdb shows in-frame clones only, minus some. The top ten hold approximately 2.9% of the sample, which has 45,000 or so clones, more than 85% seen once. Sequencing used CD8+ T cells from peripheral blood mononuclear cells, obtained in the second trimester of pregnancy. This TCR was sampled from a female donor with multiple sclerosis, enrolled in a pregnancy study.

The CDR3, as DNA: TGCGCCAGCAGCTTACAGACAGGGGGATTTGGAAACACCATATATTTT. Protein: CASSLQTGGFGNTIYF. The J gene is TRBJ1-3, the V gene TRBV4-3; the match to TRBD1 covers 9 bases. The junction had 8 bases not matched to a gene; V was cut back by 5 bases and J by 3 bases. This CDR3 comprises 16 residues. Germline V CDR1 and CDR2: LGHNA, YSLEER.